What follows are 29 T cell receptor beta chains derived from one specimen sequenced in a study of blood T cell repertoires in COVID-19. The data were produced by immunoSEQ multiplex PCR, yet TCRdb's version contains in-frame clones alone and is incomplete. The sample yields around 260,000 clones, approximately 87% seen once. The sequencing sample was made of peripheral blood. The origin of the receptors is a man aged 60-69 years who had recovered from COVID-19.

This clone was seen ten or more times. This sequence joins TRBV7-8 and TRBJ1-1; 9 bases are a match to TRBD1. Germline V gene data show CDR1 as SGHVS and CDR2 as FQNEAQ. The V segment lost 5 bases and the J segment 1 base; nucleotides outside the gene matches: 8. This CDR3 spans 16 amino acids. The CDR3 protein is CASSLRTGVTNTEAFF. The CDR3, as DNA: TGTGCCAGCAGCCTAAGGACAGGGGTGACGAACACTGAAGCTTTCTTT. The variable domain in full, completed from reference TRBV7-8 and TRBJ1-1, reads GAGVSQSPRYKVAKRGQDVALRCDPISGHVSLFWYQQALGQGPEFLTYFQNEAQLDKSGLPSDRFFAERPEGSVSTLKIQRTQQEDSAVYLCASSLRTGVTNTEAFFGQGTRLTVV.

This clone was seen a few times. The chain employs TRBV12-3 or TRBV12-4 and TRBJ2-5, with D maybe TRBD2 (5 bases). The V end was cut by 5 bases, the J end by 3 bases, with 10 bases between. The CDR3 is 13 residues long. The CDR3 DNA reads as TGTGCCAGCAGTCCCGACTACGAAGAGACCCAGTACTTC. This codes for CASSPDYEETQYF.

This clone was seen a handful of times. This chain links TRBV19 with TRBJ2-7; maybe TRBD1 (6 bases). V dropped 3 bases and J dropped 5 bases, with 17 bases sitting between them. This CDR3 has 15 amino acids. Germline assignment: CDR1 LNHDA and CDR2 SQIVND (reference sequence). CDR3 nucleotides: TGTGCCAGTAGTATGTTATCCTCAGGGGAAAACGAGCAGTACTTC. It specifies CASSMLSSGENEQYF.

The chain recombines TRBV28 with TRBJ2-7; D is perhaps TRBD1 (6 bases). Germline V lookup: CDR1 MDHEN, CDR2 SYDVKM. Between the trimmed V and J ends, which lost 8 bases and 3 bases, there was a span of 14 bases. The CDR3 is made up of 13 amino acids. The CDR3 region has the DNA TGTGCCAGCTCCGGACAGCACCACTACGAGCAGTACTTC. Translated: CASSGQHHYEQYF.

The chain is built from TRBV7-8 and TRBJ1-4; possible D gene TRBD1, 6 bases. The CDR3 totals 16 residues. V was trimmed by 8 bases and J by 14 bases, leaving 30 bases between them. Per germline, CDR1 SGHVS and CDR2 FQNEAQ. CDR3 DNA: TGTGCCAGCCGTAAAACGGCGGGGGGCTTCGATTTATCCCTGTTTTTT. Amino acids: CASRKTAGGFDLSLFF.

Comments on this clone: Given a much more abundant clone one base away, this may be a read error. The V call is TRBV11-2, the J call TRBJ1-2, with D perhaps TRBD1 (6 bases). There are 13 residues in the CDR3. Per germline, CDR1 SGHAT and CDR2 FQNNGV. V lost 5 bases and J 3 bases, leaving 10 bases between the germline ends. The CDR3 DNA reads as TGTGCCAGCAGCCGCCGACAGGACTATGGCTACACCTTC. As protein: CASSRRQDYGYTF.

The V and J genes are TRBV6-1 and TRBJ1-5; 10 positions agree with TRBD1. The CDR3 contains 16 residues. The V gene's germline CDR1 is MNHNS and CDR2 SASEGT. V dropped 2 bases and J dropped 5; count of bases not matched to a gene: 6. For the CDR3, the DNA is TGTGCCAGCAGTGAAACGGGACAGGGGCCTCATCAGCCCCAGCATTTT. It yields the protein CASSETGQGPHQPQHF.

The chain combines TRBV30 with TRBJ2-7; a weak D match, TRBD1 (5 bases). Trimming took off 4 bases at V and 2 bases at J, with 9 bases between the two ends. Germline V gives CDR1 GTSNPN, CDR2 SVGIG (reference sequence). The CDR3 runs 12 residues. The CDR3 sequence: CAWIQGTYEQYF. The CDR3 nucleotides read TGTGCCTGGATCCAGGGCACCTACGAGCAGTACTTC. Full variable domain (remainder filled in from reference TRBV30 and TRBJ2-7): SQTIHQWPATLVQPVGSPLSLECTVEGTSNPNLYWYRQAAGRGLQLLFYSVGIGQISSEVPQNLSASRPQDRQFILSSKKLLLSDSGFYLCAWIQGTYEQYFGPGTRLTVT.

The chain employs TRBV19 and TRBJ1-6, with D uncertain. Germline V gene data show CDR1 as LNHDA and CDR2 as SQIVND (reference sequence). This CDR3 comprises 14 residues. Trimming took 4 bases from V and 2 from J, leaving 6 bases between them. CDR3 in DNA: TGTGCCAGTAGTAGCGGGACCTATAATTCACCCCTCCACTTT. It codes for CASSSGTYNSPLHF.

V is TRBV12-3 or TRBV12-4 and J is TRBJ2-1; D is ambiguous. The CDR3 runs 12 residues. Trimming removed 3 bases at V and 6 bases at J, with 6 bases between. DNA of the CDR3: TGTGCCAGCAGTTTCAGTCGCAATGAGCAGTTCTTC. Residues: CASSFSRNEQFF.

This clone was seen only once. The CDR3 DNA reads as TGTGCCAGCAGCTTAGTTAGCGGGGGGGACTTGAATACGCAGTATTTT. Its protein product is CASSLVSGGDLNTQYF. The chain carries TRBV7-2 and TRBJ2-3, with 11 bases fitting TRBD2. Germline CDR1 reads SGHTA; CDR2 reads FQGNSA. After removal of 1 base from V and 7 bases from J, the junction contained 7 bases not matched to a gene. The CDR3 has 16 amino acids.

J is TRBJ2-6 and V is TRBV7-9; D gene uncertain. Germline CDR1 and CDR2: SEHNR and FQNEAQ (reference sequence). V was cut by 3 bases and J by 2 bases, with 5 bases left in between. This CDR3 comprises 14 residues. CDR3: CASSFRAGANVLTF. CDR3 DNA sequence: TGTGCCAGCAGCTTTCGGGCTGGGGCCAACGTCCTGACTTTC.

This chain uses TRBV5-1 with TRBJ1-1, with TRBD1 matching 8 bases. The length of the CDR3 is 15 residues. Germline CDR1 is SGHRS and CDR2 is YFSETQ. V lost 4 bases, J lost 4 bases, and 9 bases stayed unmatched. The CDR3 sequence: CASSRQGSRGTEAFF. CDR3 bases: TGCGCCAGCAGCCGACAGGGGAGTAGAGGCACTGAAGCTTTCTTT.

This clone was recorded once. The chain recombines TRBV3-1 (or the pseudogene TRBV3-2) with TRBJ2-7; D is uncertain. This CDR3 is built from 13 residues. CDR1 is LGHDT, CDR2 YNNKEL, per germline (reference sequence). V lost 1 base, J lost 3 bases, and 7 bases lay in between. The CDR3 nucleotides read TGTGCCAGCAGCCAAGTTTCTAACTACGAGCAGTACTTC. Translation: CASSQVSNYEQYF.

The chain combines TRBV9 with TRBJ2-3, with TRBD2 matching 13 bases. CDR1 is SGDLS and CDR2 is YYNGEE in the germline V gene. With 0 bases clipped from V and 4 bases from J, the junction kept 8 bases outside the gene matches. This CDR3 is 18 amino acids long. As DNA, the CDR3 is TGTGCCAGCAGCGTAGTAACTAGCGGGAGGGGGAGAGCAGATACGCAGTATTTT. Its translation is CASSVVTSGRGRADTQYF.

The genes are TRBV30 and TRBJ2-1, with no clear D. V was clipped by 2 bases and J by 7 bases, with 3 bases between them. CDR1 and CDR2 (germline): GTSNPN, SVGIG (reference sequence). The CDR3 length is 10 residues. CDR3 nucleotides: TGTGCCTGGAGTCGGAATGAGCAGTTCTTC. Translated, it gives CAWSRNEQFF.

CDR3 amino acids: CASSLVSGADTQYF. DNA for the CDR3: TGCGCCAGCAGCTTGGTTAGCGGCGCAGATACGCAGTATTTT. The chain joins TRBV5-1 to TRBJ2-3; a possible D gene is TRBD2 (6 bases). V dropped 0 bases and J dropped 4 bases, with 9 bases sitting between them. In germline, CDR1 is SGHRS, CDR2 YFSETQ. This CDR3 comprises 14 residues. Combining the CDR3 with reference TRBV5-1 and TRBJ2-3 gives the whole variable domain KAGVTQTPRYLIKTRGQQVTLSCSPISGHRSVSWYQQTPGQGLQFLFEYFSETQRNKGNFPGRFSGRQFSNSRSEMNVSTLELGDSALYLCASSLVSGADTQYFGPGTRLTVL.

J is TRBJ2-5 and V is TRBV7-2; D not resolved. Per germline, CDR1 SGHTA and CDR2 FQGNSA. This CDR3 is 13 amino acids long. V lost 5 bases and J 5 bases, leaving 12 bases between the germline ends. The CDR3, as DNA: TGTGCCAGCAGCGCAACACTCGGGGAGACCCAGTACTTC. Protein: CASSATLGETQYF. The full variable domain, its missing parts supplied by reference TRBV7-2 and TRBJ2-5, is GAGVSQSPSNKVTEKGKDVELRCDPISGHTALYWYRQSLGQGLEFLIYFQGNSAPDKSGLPSDRFSAERTGGSVSTLTIQRTQQEDSAVYLCASSATLGETQYFGPGTRLLVL.

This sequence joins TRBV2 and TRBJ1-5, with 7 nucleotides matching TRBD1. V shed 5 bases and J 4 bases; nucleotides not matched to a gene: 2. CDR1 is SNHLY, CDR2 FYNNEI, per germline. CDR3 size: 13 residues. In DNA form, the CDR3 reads TGTGCCAGCAGTCCCAGGGGGAATCAGCCCCAGCATTTT. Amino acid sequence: CASSPRGNQPQHF.

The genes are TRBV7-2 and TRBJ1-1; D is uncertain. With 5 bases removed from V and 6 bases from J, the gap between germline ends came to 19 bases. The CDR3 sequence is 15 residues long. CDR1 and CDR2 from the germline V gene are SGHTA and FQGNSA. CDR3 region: CASSRDPARLAEAFF. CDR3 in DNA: TGTGCCAGCAGCCGTGATCCGGCCAGGTTGGCTGAAGCTTTCTTT.

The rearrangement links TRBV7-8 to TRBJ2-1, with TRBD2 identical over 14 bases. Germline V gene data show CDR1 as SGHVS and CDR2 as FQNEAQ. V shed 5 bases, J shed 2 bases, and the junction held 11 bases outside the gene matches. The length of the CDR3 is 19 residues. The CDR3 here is CASSLRGTSGSMTYNEQFF. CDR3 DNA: TGTGCCAGCAGCCTCCGTGGGACTAGCGGGAGTATGACCTACAATGAGCAGTTCTTC.

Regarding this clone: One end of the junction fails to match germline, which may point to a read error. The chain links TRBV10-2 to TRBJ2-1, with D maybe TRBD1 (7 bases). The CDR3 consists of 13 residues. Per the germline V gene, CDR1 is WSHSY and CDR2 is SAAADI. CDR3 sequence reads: CASSELARGVVLF. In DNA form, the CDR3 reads TGCGCCAGCAGTGAGCTCGCCAGGGGGGTCGTACTCTTC.

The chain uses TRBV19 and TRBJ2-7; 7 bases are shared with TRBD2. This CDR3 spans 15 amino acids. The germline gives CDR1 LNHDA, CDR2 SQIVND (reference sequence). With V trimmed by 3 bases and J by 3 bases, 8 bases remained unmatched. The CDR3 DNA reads TGTGCCAGTAGTATTCGCGGGGGTGAGGTCTACGAGCAGTACTTC. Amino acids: CASSIRGGEVYEQYF.

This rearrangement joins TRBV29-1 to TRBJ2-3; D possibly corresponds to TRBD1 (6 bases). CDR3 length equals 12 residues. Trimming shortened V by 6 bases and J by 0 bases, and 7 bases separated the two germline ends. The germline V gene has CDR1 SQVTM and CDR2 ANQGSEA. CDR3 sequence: CSVTGSTDTQYF. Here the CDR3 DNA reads TGCAGCGTCACAGGGAGCACAGATACGCAGTATTTT.

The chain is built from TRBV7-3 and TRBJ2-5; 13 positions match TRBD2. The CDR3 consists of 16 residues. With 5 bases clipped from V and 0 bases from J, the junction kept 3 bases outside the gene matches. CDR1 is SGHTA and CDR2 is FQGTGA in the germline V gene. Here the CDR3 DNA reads TGTGCCAGCAGCACCGGACTAGCGGGGGACCAAGAGACCCAGTACTTC. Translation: CASSTGLAGDQETQYF.

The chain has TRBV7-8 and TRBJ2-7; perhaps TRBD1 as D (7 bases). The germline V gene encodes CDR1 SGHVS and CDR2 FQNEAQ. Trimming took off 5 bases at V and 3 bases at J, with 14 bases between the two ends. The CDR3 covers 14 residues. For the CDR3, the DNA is TGTGCCAGCAGCCTCCAGGGGGGATACTACGAGCAGTACTTC. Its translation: CASSLQGGYYEQYF.

For the CDR3, the DNA is TGTGCCAGCAGTTTATGGCACAGGGGGCCTACTGAAGCTTTCTTT. Protein product: CASSLWHRGPTEAFF. The chain carries TRBV28 and TRBJ1-1; 9 nucleotides line up with TRBD1. The CDR3 length is 15 residues. CDR1 MDHEN and CDR2 SYDVKM come from the germline V gene. V was clipped by 0 bases and J by 5 bases; unmatched bases: 4.

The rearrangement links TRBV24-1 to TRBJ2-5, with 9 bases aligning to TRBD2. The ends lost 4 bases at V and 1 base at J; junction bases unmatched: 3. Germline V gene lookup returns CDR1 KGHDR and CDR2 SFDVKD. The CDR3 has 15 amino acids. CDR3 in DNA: TGTGCCACCAGTGACACGACTAGCGGCCAAGAGACCCAGTACTTC. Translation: CATSDTTSGQETQYF.

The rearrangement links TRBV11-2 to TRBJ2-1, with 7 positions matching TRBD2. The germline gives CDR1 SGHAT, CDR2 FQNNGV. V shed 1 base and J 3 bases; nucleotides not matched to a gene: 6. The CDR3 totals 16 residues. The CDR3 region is CASSLGDSGFYNEQFF. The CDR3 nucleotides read TGTGCCAGCAGCTTAGGGGATAGCGGGTTCTACAATGAGCAGTTCTTC.